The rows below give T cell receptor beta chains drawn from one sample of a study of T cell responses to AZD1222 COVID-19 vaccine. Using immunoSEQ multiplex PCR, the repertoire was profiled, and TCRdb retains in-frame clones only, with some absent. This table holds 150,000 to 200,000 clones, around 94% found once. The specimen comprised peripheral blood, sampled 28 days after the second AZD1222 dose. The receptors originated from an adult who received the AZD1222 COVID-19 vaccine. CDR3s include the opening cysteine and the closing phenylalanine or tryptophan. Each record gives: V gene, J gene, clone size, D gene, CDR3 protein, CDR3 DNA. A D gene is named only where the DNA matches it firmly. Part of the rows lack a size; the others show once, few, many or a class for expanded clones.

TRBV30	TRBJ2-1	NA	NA	CAWTTGTRYNEQFF	TGTGCCTGGACCACCGGGACCCGGTACAATGAGCAGTTCTTC
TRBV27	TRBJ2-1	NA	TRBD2	CASSRLAGGNNEQFF	TGTGCCAGCAGTCGACTAGCGGGAGGTAACAATGAGCAGTTCTTC
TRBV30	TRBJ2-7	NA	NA	CAWSVSGGGYYEQYF	TGTGCCTGGAGTGTATCGGGGGGCGGCTATTACGAGCAGTACTTC
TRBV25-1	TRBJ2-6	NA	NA	CASSAPGANVLTF	TGTGCCAGCAGTGCTCCGGGGGCCAACGTCCTGACTTTC
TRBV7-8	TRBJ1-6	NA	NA	CASSVSGVNSPLHF	TGTGCCAGCAGCGTATCAGGGGTGAATTCACCCCTCCACTTT
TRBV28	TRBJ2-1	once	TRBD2	CASRQKGLADTREGGYNEQFF	TGTGCCAGCAGACAGAAAGGGCTAGCGGACACCCGGGAGGGAGGATACAATGAGCAGTTCTTC
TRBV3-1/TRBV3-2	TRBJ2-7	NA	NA	CASSQDAGPNFYEQYF	TGTGCCAGCAGCCAAGATGCGGGACCTAATTTCTACGAGCAGTACTTC
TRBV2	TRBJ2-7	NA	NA	CASSTTNRRGSYEQYF	TGTGCCAGCAGTACGACGAATCGGCGAGGCTCCTACGAGCAGTACTTC
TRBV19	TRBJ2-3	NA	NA	CASSETTDTQYF	TGTGCCAGTAGTGAGACCACAGATACGCAGTATTTT
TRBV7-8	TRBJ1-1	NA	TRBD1	CASSLRQGNMNTEAFF	TGTGCCAGCAGTCTAAGACAGGGCAACATGAACACTGAAGCTTTCTTT
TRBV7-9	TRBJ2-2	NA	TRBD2	CASSLGLAGVAGELFF	TGTGCCAGCAGCTTGGGACTAGCGGGAGTTGCCGGGGAGCTGTTTTTT
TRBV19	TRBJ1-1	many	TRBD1	CASSTPSGGTEAFF	TGTGCCAGTAGCACTCCGTCAGGGGGCACTGAAGCTTTCTTT
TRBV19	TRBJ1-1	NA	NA	CASSISQGMTEAFF	TGTGCCAGTAGTATTAGTCAGGGGATGACTGAAGCTTTCTTT
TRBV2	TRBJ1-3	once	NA	CASQGPGNTIYF	TGTGCCAGCCAGGGCCCGGGAAACACCATATATTTT
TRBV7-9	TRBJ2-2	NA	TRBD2	CASSRGLAGVVNTGELFF	TGTGCCAGCAGCCGTGGACTAGCGGGAGTCGTGAACACCGGGGAGCTGTTTTTT
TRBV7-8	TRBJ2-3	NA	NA	CASSLGLTLADTQYF	TGTGCCAGCAGCTTAGGGCTTACGCTCGCAGATACGCAGTATTTT
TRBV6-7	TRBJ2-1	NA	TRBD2	CASNPHWASGGNEQFF	TGTGCCAGCAACCCGCACTGGGCCAGCGGGGGGAATGAGCAGTTCTTC
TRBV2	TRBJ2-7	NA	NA	CASSEASLKQYF	TGTGCCAGCAGTGAAGCCTCTTTAAAGCAGTACTTC
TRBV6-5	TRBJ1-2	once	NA	CASRRQGRNYGYTF	TGTGCCAGCAGACGCCAGGGCCGGAACTATGGCTACACCTTC
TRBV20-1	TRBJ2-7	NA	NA	CSGETLYEQYF	TGCAGTGGAGAGACACTCTACGAGCAGTACTTC
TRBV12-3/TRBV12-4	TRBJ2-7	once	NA	CASSWGLLYEQYF	TGTGCCAGCAGTTGGGGACTTCTTTACGAGCAGTACTTC
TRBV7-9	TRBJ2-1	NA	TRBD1	CASSSGTGSGDEQFF	TGTGCCAGCAGCTCCGGGACAGGGTCTGGAGATGAGCAGTTCTTC
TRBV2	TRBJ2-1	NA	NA	CASSEAVGEQFF	TGTGCCAGCAGTGAAGCCGTGGGTGAGCAGTTCTTC
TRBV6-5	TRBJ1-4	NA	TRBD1	CASRPGQHNEKLFF	TGTGCCAGCAGGCCGGGACAGCATAATGAAAAACTGTTTTTT
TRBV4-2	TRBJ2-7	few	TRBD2	CASSQDPSGSVNEQYF	TGTGCCAGCAGCCAAGACCCTAGCGGGAGCGTGAACGAGCAGTACTTC
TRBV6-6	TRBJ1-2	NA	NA	CASSSNRGYTF	TGTGCCAGCAGTTCGAACAGGGGCTACACCTTC
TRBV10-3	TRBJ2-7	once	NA	CAISRGLQYEQYF	TGTGCCATCAGCCGGGGCCTTCAATACGAGCAGTACTTC
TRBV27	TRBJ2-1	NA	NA	CASSLGIGWTEQFF	TGTGCCAGCAGTTTAGGGATAGGGTGGACTGAGCAGTTCTTC
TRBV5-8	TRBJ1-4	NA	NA	CASSQRSHRANEKLFF	TGTGCCAGCAGCCAACGGTCCCATCGGGCTAATGAAAAACTGTTTTTT
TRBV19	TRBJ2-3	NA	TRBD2	CASSMTSGRRVSTDTQYF	TGTGCCAGTAGTATGACTAGCGGGAGGCGGGTCAGCACAGATACGCAGTATTTT
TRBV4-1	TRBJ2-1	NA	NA	CASSVQGSYNEQFF	TGCGCCAGCAGTGTCCAGGGCTCCTACAATGAGCAGTTCTTC
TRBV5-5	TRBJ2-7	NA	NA	CASSPTGPYEQYF	TGTGCCAGCAGCCCCACGGGCCCCTACGAGCAGTACTTC
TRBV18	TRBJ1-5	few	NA	CASSQPNQPQHF	TGTGCCAGCTCTCAACCGAATCAGCCCCAGCATTTT
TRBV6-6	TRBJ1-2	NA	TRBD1	CASCRDRVYGYTF	TGTGCCAGCTGCCGGGACAGGGTTTATGGCTACACCTTC
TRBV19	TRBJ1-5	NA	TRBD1	CASSNLGQGSPQPQHF	TGTGCCAGTAGTAATTTGGGACAGGGGTCCCCTCAGCCCCAGCATTTT
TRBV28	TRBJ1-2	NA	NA	CASRGATGSENYGYTF	TGTGCCAGCAGGGGTGCCACAGGGTCGGAGAACTATGGCTACACCTTC
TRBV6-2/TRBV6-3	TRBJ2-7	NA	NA	CASSYNLPYEQYF	TGTGCCAGCAGTTACAATCTCCCCTACGAGCAGTACTTC
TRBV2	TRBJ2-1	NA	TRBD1	CASSGRTGLNEQFF	TGTGCCAGCAGCGGACGGACAGGGTTGAATGAGCAGTTCTTC
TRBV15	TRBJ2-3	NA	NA	CATRPDLVSTDTQYF	TGTGCCACCCGCCCGGACCTAGTTAGCACAGATACGCAGTATTTT
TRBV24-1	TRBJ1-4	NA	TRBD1	CATSDLQGALRGTNEKLFF	TGTGCCACCAGTGATTTGCAGGGGGCGCTTAGGGGGACTAATGAAAAACTGTTTTTT
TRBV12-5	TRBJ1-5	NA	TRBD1	CASGTGRGQPQHF	TGTGCTAGTGGGACAGGGCGGGGGCAGCCCCAGCATTTT
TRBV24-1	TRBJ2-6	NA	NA	CATSVFDRRSGANVLTF	TGTGCCACCAGTGTTTTTGACAGGCGCTCTGGGGCCAACGTCCTGACTTTC
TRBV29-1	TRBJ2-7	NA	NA	CSVEGDSYEQYF	TGCAGCGTTGAGGGGGATAGCTACGAGCAGTACTTC
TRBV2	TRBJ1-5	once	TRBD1	CASSETGTGFQPQHF	TGTGCCAGCAGTGAGACTGGGACAGGGTTTCAGCCCCAGCATTTT